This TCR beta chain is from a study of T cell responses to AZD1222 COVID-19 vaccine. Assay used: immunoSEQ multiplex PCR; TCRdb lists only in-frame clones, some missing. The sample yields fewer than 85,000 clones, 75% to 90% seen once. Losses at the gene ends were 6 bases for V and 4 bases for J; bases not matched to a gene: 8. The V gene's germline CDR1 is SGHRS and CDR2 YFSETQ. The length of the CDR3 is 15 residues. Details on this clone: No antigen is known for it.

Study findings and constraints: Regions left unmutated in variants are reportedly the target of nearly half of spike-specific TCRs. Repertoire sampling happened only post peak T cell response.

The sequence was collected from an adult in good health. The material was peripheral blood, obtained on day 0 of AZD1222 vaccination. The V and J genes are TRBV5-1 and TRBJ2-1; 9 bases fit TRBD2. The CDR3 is CASTRTSVNYNEQFF. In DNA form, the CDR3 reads TGCGCCAGCACCCGGACTAGCGTAAATTACAATGAGCAGTTCTTC.